One sample yielded the 5 T cell receptor beta chains listed below, sequenced in a study of PD-1 blockade in classical Hodgkin lymphoma. TCRdb keeps only in-frame clones here, not all; method: immunoSEQ multiplex PCR. The profile covers approximately 26,000 clones, with roughly 79% appearing a single time and around 20% taken by the ten largest. Every single patient, without exception, relapsed after autologous stem cell transplantation, and brentuximab vedotin exposure varied. This material consisted of peripheral blood mononuclear cells (PBMCs), taken before the second cycle of nivolumab. The receptors stem from a human donor with classical Hodgkin lymphoma.

This chain links TRBV10-3 with TRBJ2-3, with D possibly TRBD2 on 6 matching bases. This CDR3 contains 14 residues. Trimming took off 2 bases at V and 3 bases at J, with 9 bases between the two ends. In germline, CDR1 is ENHRY, CDR2 SYGVKD. CDR3 sequence: CAISERGTTDTQYF. DNA of the CDR3: TGTGCCATCAGTGAGCGGGGGACGACAGATACGCAGTATTTT.

The V gene is TRBV7-9, the J gene TRBJ2-5; 7 nucleotides match TRBD1. Per germline, CDR1 SEHNR and CDR2 FQNEAQ (reference sequence). The CDR3 has 14 amino acids. The V gene end was trimmed by 0 bases and the J gene end by 4 bases; junction bases not matched to a gene: 2. The CDR3 loop is CASSLAGGGETQYF. The CDR3, as DNA: TGTGCCAGCAGCTTAGCAGGGGGCGGAGAGACCCAGTACTTC.

The count of this clone is one. This chain links TRBV18 with TRBJ1-3; D unclear. Germline-derived CDR1 and CDR2 are KGHSH and LQKENI. The CDR3 loop spans 15 amino acids. Trimming removed 2 bases at V and 7 bases at J, with 15 bases between. In nucleotides, the CDR3 is TGTGCCAGCTCACCAACCGAAGGCCAGAGGAACACCATATATTTT. Its translation is CASSPTEGQRNTIYF.

This clone was counted a few times. The chain combines TRBV29-1 with TRBJ1-1; D unclear. The CDR3 is made up of 11 amino acids. Per germline, CDR1 SQVTM and CDR2 ANQGSEA. V was pared by 1 base and J by 7 bases, with 7 bases between. This CDR3 is CSVEGSHEAFF. The CDR3 region has the DNA TGCAGCGTTGAAGGGTCACATGAAGCTTTCTTT.

V usage is TRBV5-1 and J usage is TRBJ1-1, with D perhaps TRBD1 (6 bases). The CDR3 consists of 18 residues. V was pared by 3 bases and J by 0 bases, with 21 bases between. Germline CDR1 SGHRS, CDR2 YFSETQ. In DNA form, the CDR3 reads TGCGCCAGCAGCTCGGCCTTGGACAGCCTCGGCGTGAACACTGAAGCTTTCTTT. This codes for CASSSALDSLGVNTEAFF.